A selection of T cell receptor beta chains follows, all from one sample in a study of blood T cell repertoires in COVID-19. Sequencing was performed with immunoSEQ multiplex PCR; in TCRdb, only in-frame clones are kept and a portion is missing. The data hold 90,000 to 120,000 clones, with 85% to 90% observed a single time. Sequenced sample: peripheral blood. Receptor source: a human donor in a cohort sampled during active COVID-19. CDR3s include the opening cysteine and the closing phenylalanine or tryptophan. A D gene is named only where the DNA matches it firmly. Expanded clones are given a class, and other clones once, few, many or no size at all.

DNA: TGCGCCAGCAGCTTGCTACAGGGGAACACCGGGGAGCTGTTTTTT
CDR3: CASSLLQGNTGELFF
D: NA
J: TRBJ2-2
size: NA
V: TRBV5-1

DNA: TGTGCCAGCAGCCAAGATCTAGCGGGGGGCCTATACATCTACGAGCAGTACTTC
CDR3: CASSQDLAGGLYIYEQYF
D: TRBD2
J: TRBJ2-7
size: NA
V: TRBV4-2

DNA: TGTGCCAGCAGCTTATCTAGTAATAGTGGCAATCAGCCCCAGCATTTT
CDR3: CASSLSSNSGNQPQHF
D: NA
J: TRBJ1-5
size: NA
V: TRBV7-2

DNA: TGTGCCAGCAGCAAGGAGGAACGGCAGCCTGGAAACACCATATATTTT
CDR3: CASSKEERQPGNTIYF
D: NA
J: TRBJ1-3
size: NA
V: TRBV21-1

DNA: TGTGCCAGCAGCTTGGAAACGGGGACTAGCGGCAATGAGCAGTTCTTC
CDR3: CASSLETGTSGNEQFF
D: TRBD2
J: TRBJ2-1
size: NA
V: TRBV5-4

DNA: TGTGCCAGCAGTTCGACAGGAAGGGGCTACACCTTC
CDR3: CASSSTGRGYTF
D: NA
J: TRBJ1-2
size: few
V: TRBV12-3/TRBV12-4

DNA: TGTGCCAGCAGCCAGGAGACAGGGGTCCAAGAGACCCAGTACTTC
CDR3: CASSQETGVQETQYF
D: TRBD1
J: TRBJ2-5
size: NA
V: TRBV4-2

DNA: TGCAGCGTTGTATCTACTAATGAAAAACTGTTTTTT
CDR3: CSVVSTNEKLFF
D: NA
J: TRBJ1-4
size: NA
V: TRBV29-1

DNA: TGTGCCAGCAGCCAGAGCGGAACCTACGAGCAGTACTTC
CDR3: CASSQSGTYEQYF
D: NA
J: TRBJ2-7
size: NA
V: TRBV11-2

DNA: TGTGCCAGCAGCTCCTCCCGACTAGCGGGGGCCCTTGGGGGAGATACGCAGTATTTT
CDR3: CASSSSRLAGALGGDTQYF
D: TRBD2
J: TRBJ2-3
size: NA
V: TRBV5-8

DNA: TGTGCCAGCAGTGGGGGGGGCGGATACCACAGCTCCTACGAGCAGTACTTC
CDR3: CASSGGGGYHSSYEQYF
D: NA
J: TRBJ2-7
size: NA
V: TRBV25-1